This TCR beta chain was sequenced during a study of T cell responses to AZD1222 COVID-19 vaccine. Study results and caveats: Baseline antibody screening turned up just six seropositive AZD1222 recipients. Most donors were white British, females outnumbered males, and clonal diversity was possibly underestimated. Sampling captured repertoires only after the peak T cell response.

The CDR3 loop spans 13 amino acids. V was trimmed by 6 bases and J by 4 bases, leaving 12 bases between them. In regard to this clone: What it binds is not known.

The assay was immunoSEQ multiplex PCR, and TCRdb's table has in-frame clones only and misses some. The sample shows roughly 100,000 clones, around 91% of them seen only once. The chain couples TRBV12-3 or TRBV12-4 to TRBJ1-2; no firm D call. The specimen was peripheral blood, collected on day 0 of AZD1222 vaccination. This clonotype was sampled from an adult in good health. This chain's CDR3 is CASRDWQAYGYTF. The CDR3 bases are TGTGCCAGCAGGGATTGGCAGGCCTATGGCTACACCTTC.